A single sample gave rise to the 18 T cell receptor beta chains below, sequenced in a study of blood T cell repertoires in COVID-19. Profiled with immunoSEQ multiplex PCR; TCRdb holds only in-frame clones, not every one. The table records about 140,000 clones, 80% to 90% of them present only once. Sequencing used peripheral blood. These TCRs come from a woman in her forties or fifties with acute or convalescent COVID-19.

The CDR3 protein is CASSMQTEAFF. The CDR3 bases are TGTGCCAGTAGTATGCAGACTGAAGCTTTCTTT. The rearrangement uses TRBV19 and TRBJ1-1, with D unresolved. The length of the CDR3 is 11 residues. Trimming took off 3 bases at V and 5 bases at J, with 4 bases between the two ends. From germline, CDR1 is LNHDA and CDR2 SQIVND (reference sequence).

J is TRBJ1-2 and V is TRBV11-2; 7 bases align to TRBD1. The CDR3 covers 12 residues. Per the germline V gene, CDR1 is SGHAT and CDR2 is FQNNGV. Trimming took 1 base from V and 8 from J; bases not matched to a gene: 1. The chain's CDR3 is CASSLAGGGYTF. The CDR3 nucleotides read TGTGCCAGCAGCTTAGCAGGGGGAGGCTACACCTTC.

This clone was seen only once. The V gene is TRBV5-4, the J gene TRBJ1-1, with D maybe TRBD1 (5 bases). Trimming took off 0 bases at V and 3 bases at J, with 12 bases between the two ends. The CDR3 is made up of 15 amino acids. From germline, CDR1 is SGHNT and CDR2 YYREEE (reference sequence). The DNA of the CDR3 is TGTGCCAGCAGCTTGGCCGGGGGGACCGACACTGAAGCTTTCTTT. Protein sequence: CASSLAGGTDTEAFF.

V is TRBV6-5 and J is TRBJ1-5, with D uncertain. CDR1 is MNHEY and CDR2 is SVGAGI in the germline V gene. The CDR3 is 14 residues long. V shed 3 bases and J shed 7 bases, with 13 bases lying between them. The CDR3 nucleotides read TGTGCCAGCAGTTATAGAGGTCCCCAGCAGCCCCAGCATTTT. Encoded protein: CASSYRGPQQPQHF.

This clone was seen a few times. The J gene is TRBJ2-7, the V gene TRBV3-1 (or the pseudogene TRBV3-2), with 8 positions matching TRBD2. The germline V gene encodes CDR1 LGHDT and CDR2 YNNKEL (reference sequence). This CDR3 region has 13 residues. V shed 6 bases, J shed 4 bases, and the junction held 5 bases outside the gene matches. In DNA form, the CDR3 reads TGTGCCAGCAGACCTAGCGGGCCTTACGAGCAGTACTTC. This sequence encodes CASRPSGPYEQYF.

V gene TRBV18 combines with J gene TRBJ2-5; 8 bases are shared with TRBD2. The CDR3 has 17 residues. Germline V gene data show CDR1 as KGHSH and CDR2 as LQKENI. The trim removed 3 bases at V and 5 bases at J, leaving 14 bases unmatched. The CDR3 sequence: CASSPPFFLREAETQYF. The DNA of the CDR3 is TGTGCCAGCTCACCTCCGTTTTTCCTGCGGGAGGCGGAGACCCAGTACTTC.

This chain uses TRBV2 with TRBJ1-6; no definite D call. V was trimmed by 4 bases and J by 4 bases, leaving 14 bases between them. CDR1 and CDR2 (germline): SNHLY, FYNNEI. This CDR3 has 16 amino acids. For the CDR3, the DNA is TGTGCCAGCAGTGCGTTGAGAGGCCGATATAATTCACCCCTCCACTTT. Amino acids: CASSALRGRYNSPLHF.

The rearrangement links TRBV7-3 to TRBJ2-2; D may be TRBD1 (5 bases). This CDR3 has 14 amino acids. Looked up from germline, CDR1 is SGHTA and CDR2 is FQGTGA. Trimming removed 8 bases from V and 6 bases from J, with 16 bases in between. CDR3 nucleotides: TGTGCCAGCGGTACAGGCATTCTTTCCGGGGAGCTGTTTTTT. Translation gives CASGTGILSGELFF.

This clone has more than one count but fewer than ten. The rearrangement links TRBV3-1 (or the pseudogene TRBV3-2) to TRBJ1-2; TRBD1 is a possible D gene (5 bases). The length of the CDR3 is 15 residues. CDR1 LGHDT and CDR2 YNNKEL come from the germline V gene (reference sequence). Trimming removed 0 bases from V and 7 bases from J, with 15 bases in between. In DNA form, the CDR3 reads TGTGCCAGCAGCCAAGATGAGACAGTGAAAAGTGGCTACACCTTC. Amino acids: CASSQDETVKSGYTF.

The chain couples TRBV12-3 or TRBV12-4 to TRBJ1-5, with D uncertain. The CDR3 loop spans 13 amino acids. V dropped 6 bases and J dropped 0 bases, with 6 bases sitting between them. The CDR3, as DNA: TGTGCCAGCAGCGTGTATAGCAATCAGCCCCAGCATTTT. Residues: CASSVYSNQPQHF.

The chain employs TRBV19 and TRBJ2-7; 8 bases match TRBD2. CDR3 length equals 15 residues. Germline values: CDR1 LNHDA, CDR2 SQIVND (reference sequence). V gave up 5 bases and J gave up 2 bases; unmatched junction bases: 8. The CDR3 DNA follows: TGTGCCAGTAGTGGGGTCACTAGCGGAACCTACGAGCAGTACTTC. This translates into CASSGVTSGTYEQYF.

The J gene is TRBJ2-3, the V gene TRBV18; TRBD1 aligns across 8 bases. CDR1 and CDR2 (germline): KGHSH, LQKENI. V lost 6 bases, J lost 2 bases, and 1 base stayed unmatched. The CDR3 length is 13 residues. CDR3 DNA: TGTGCCAGCTCGGACAGGGACACAGATACGCAGTATTTT. Translated, it gives CASSDRDTDTQYF.

The chain combines TRBV11-2 with TRBJ2-3; D is possibly TRBD2 (6 bases). Trimming shortened V by 3 bases and J by 1 base, and 14 bases separated the two germline ends. Germline-derived CDR1 and CDR2 are SGHAT and FQNNGV. The CDR3 spans 16 residues. The CDR3 sequence is CASSLETSIRTDTQYF. CDR3 sequence (DNA): TGTGCCAGCAGCTTGGAAACTAGCATTCGCACAGATACGCAGTATTTT.

For this clone: The sample carries other DNA sequences with the same CDR3. This chain joins TRBV7-2 and TRBJ1-5, with D hard to call. Germline values: CDR1 SGHTA, CDR2 FQGNSA. The CDR3 sequence is 14 residues long. Trimming cost V 4 bases and J 0 bases, with 7 bases left between them. The CDR3 loop reads CASSSYYSNQPQHF. Here the CDR3 DNA reads TGTGCCAGCAGCTCGTATTATAGCAATCAGCCCCAGCATTTT. The full variable domain, its missing parts supplied by reference TRBV7-2 and TRBJ1-5, is GAGVSQSPSNKVTEKGKDVELRCDPISGHTALYWYRQSLGQGLEFLIYFQGNSAPDKSGLPSDRFSAERTGGSVSTLTIQRTQQEDSAVYLCASSSYYSNQPQHFGDGTRLSIL.

The chain employs TRBV27 and TRBJ1-2, with D uncertain. This CDR3 spans 14 amino acids. The germline V and J ends were trimmed by 6 bases and 2 bases, with 13 bases remaining between them. Germline V lookup: CDR1 MNHEY, CDR2 SMNVEV (reference sequence). The DNA of the CDR3 is TGTGCCAGCAGCCTAAGAGGAGAGAACTATGGCTACACCTTC. It translates to CASSLRGENYGYTF.

The sample holds one count of this clone. The chain employs TRBV19 and TRBJ1-3; D gene unclear. The germline gives CDR1 LNHDA, CDR2 SQIVND (reference sequence). The V end was cut by 5 bases, the J end by 0 bases, with 8 bases between. The CDR3 runs 14 residues. This chain's CDR3 is CASSYSGSGNTIYF. The DNA of the CDR3 is TGTGCCAGTAGTTATTCCGGCTCTGGAAACACCATATATTTT.

This rearrangement joins TRBV2 to TRBJ2-7, with D possibly matching TRBD2 (6 bases). Germline V gene sequence: CDR1 SNHLY, CDR2 FYNNEI. The length of the CDR3 is 14 residues. The V gene lost 2 bases and the J gene lost 1 base, with 9 bases spanning the gap. The CDR3 here is CASSESGQSYEQYF. In DNA form, the CDR3 reads TGTGCCAGCAGTGAAAGCGGGCAGTCCTACGAGCAGTACTTC.

The V and J genes are TRBV19 and TRBJ1-3; 8 nucleotides agree with TRBD1. The CDR3 loop spans 15 amino acids. Germline CDR1 is LNHDA and CDR2 is SQIVND (reference sequence). Trimming took 5 bases from V and 2 from J; bases not matched to a gene: 5. The CDR3 coding sequence is TGTGCCAGTAGTTGGACAGGGCAAACTGGAAACACCATATATTTT. Protein product: CASSWTGQTGNTIYF.